This passage covers 19 T cell receptor beta chains from one sample sequenced in a study of T-cell memory formation after mild COVID-19. TCRdb reanalysed the 5' RACE reads using MiXCR and keeps one entry per CDR3 protein. The sample shows over 300,000 distinct CDR3 sequences, 20% to 25% of them seen only once. What was sequenced was PBMCs or a T cell subset sorted from them (not recorded which). These receptors were collected from a man in his late teens or twenties who had mild COVID-19 (a few samples of this study predate the infection). Cell type and time point are not known.

This clonotype was counted between two and nine times. The chain links TRBV4-3 to TRBJ2-3; D call uncertain. Germline V CDR1 and CDR2: LGHNA, YSLEER. The CDR3 has 16 residues. V gave up 4 bases and J gave up 0 bases, with 14 bases separating them. Here the CDR3 reads CASSLQQRPSTDTQYF. Written as DNA, the CDR3 is TGCGCCAGCAGCCTCCAACAGCGACCTAGCACAGATACGCAGTATTTT.

This clonotype has a count of ten or more. The chain employs TRBV29-1 and TRBJ2-3; 9 nucleotides align to TRBD1. Germline V CDR1 and CDR2: SQVTM, ANQGSEA. CDR3 length equals 16 residues. Losses at the gene ends were 8 bases for V and 2 bases for J; bases not matched to a gene: 14. In nucleotides, the CDR3 is TGCAGCATTGGACAGGGGCTCGGGGGGAACACAGATACGCAGTATTTT. The encoded protein is CSIGQGLGGNTDTQYF.

This clonotype was picked up a small number of times. The rearrangement joins TRBV18 to TRBJ2-3, with 8 bases identical to TRBD1. V was clipped by 1 base and J by 1 base; unmatched bases: 10. The V gene's germline CDR1 is KGHSH and CDR2 LQKENI. This CDR3 spans 18 amino acids. CDR3 protein: CASSPRDQGALGTDTQYF. The CDR3 DNA follows: TGTGCCAGCTCACCACGGGACCAGGGGGCATTGGGCACAGATACGCAGTATTTT.

There are a few counts of this clonotype. The chain uses TRBV5-1 and TRBJ2-3; 8 nucleotides match TRBD2. CDR1 and CDR2 (germline): SGHRS, YFSETQ. CDR3 length equals 16 residues. Trimming took 3 bases from V and 1 from J; bases not matched to a gene: 7. CDR3 sequence reads: CASSSLSGGGTDTQYF. DNA of the CDR3: TGCGCCAGCAGCTCCCTAAGCGGGGGAGGCACAGATACGCAGTATTTT.

This clonotype was detected a few times. The chain joins TRBV7-3 to TRBJ1-6; 12 positions agree with TRBD1. The CDR3 is 14 residues long. V gave up 5 bases and J gave up 10 bases; unmatched junction bases: 3. The germline V gene encodes CDR1 SGHTA and CDR2 FQGTGA. CDR3 amino acids: CASSQGQGASPLHF. CDR3 nucleotides: TGTGCCAGCAGCCAGGGACAGGGGGCATCACCCCTCCACTTT.

This chain connects TRBV20-1 to TRBJ1-5; TRBD1 agrees at 7 bases. Losses at the gene ends were 5 bases for V and 2 bases for J; bases not matched to a gene: 6. CDR1 DFQATT and CDR2 SNEGSKA come from the germline V gene (reference sequence). The CDR3 extends over 14 amino acids. CDR3 protein: CSALTGSGNQPQHF. The CDR3 DNA sequence: TGCAGTGCTTTGACAGGGTCGGGCAATCAGCCCCAGCATTTT.

This clonotype was observed at least ten times. V usage is TRBV11-3 and J usage is TRBJ1-1; D gene ambiguous. Trimming took off 0 bases at V and 3 bases at J, with 5 bases between the two ends. Germline V gene lookup returns CDR1 SGHNT and CDR2 YENEEA. This CDR3 is built from 13 residues. CDR3 amino acids: CASSLEADTEAFF. The CDR3 nucleotides are TGTGCCAGCAGCTTAGAGGCAGACACTGAAGCTTTCTTT.

The chain carries TRBV7-6 and TRBJ2-1, with TRBD1 as a possible D gene (6 bases). V dropped 9 bases and J dropped 15 bases, with 21 bases sitting between them. Germline CDR1 and CDR2: SGHVS and FNYEAQ. This CDR3 contains 12 residues. The CDR3 coding sequence is TGTGCCAGTGCGACTTTCCAGGGGTCGGCGTTCTTC. Translated: CASATFQGSAFF.

This clonotype was found a few times. The V gene is TRBV6-2 or TRBV6-3, the J gene TRBJ2-1, with D perhaps matching TRBD2 (5 bases). CDR1 is MNHEY, CDR2 SVGEGT, per germline. The length of the CDR3 is 15 residues. V lost 8 bases to trimming and J lost 9 bases, with 23 bases between them. CDR3 in DNA: TGTGCCAGCGGCAGGAGGAGCGCTATGGGTACTGAGCAGTTCTTC. This gives the protein CASGRRSAMGTEQFF.

This clonotype showed up just a few times. The chain uses TRBV6-2 or TRBV6-3 and TRBJ2-7; tentatively, D is TRBD1 (6 bases). CDR3 size: 14 residues. V shed 5 bases and J shed 1 base, with 12 bases lying between them. Germline V gene lookup returns CDR1 MNHEY and CDR2 SVGEGT. The CDR3 DNA sequence: TGTGCCAGCAGTCTGCCGGACAGTTCCTACGAGCAGTACTTC. This encodes CASSLPDSSYEQYF.

The chain couples TRBV20-1 to TRBJ1-4; 7 bases match TRBD1. The ends lost 3 bases at V and 6 bases at J; junction bases unmatched: 10. Germline assignment: CDR1 DFQATT and CDR2 SNEGSKA (reference sequence). The CDR3 is 15 amino acids. CDR3 protein: CSASPPGQIDEKLFF. In DNA form, the CDR3 reads TGCAGTGCTAGCCCACCGGGACAGATTGATGAAAAACTGTTTTTT.

There are a few counts of this clonotype. J is TRBJ1-1 and V is TRBV28; 7 nucleotides align to TRBD1. The CDR3 is 13 residues long. CDR1 is MDHEN and CDR2 is SYDVKM in the germline V gene. The trim removed 6 bases at V and 5 bases at J, leaving 6 bases unmatched. This CDR3 reads CASSPGQPTEAFF. CDR3 sequence (DNA): TGTGCCAGCAGCCCGGGACAGCCAACTGAAGCTTTCTTT.

This chain connects TRBV7-3 to TRBJ2-7; 7 positions match TRBD1. J lost 0 bases, V lost 5 bases, and 7 bases had no gene match. The CDR3 is 15 residues long. CDR1 SGHTA and CDR2 FQGTGA come from the germline V gene. Here the CDR3 DNA reads TGTGCCAGCAGCGCCGGGCAGGGGGACTCCTACGAGCAGTACTTC. Amino acids: CASSAGQGDSYEQYF.

This clonotype turned up a few times. The V gene is TRBV6-1, the J gene TRBJ1-1; 9 bases map to TRBD1. V gave up 3 bases and J gave up 4 bases; unmatched junction bases: 6. Germline CDR1 reads MNHNS; CDR2 reads SASEGT. The CDR3 spans 15 residues. CDR3 nucleotides: TGTGCCAGCAGTGACGGGGGACAGGGTATCACTGAAGCTTTCTTT. The encoded protein is CASSDGGQGITEAFF.

The chain has TRBV2 and TRBJ2-1; perhaps D is TRBD1 or TRBD2 (5 bases each). Germline V gene data show CDR1 as SNHLY and CDR2 as FYNNEI. The CDR3 is 12 residues long. The ends were cut back, 6 bases at V and 10 bases at J, with 13 bases in the middle. In DNA form, the CDR3 reads TGTGCCAGCAGCAGGGACGGTGGGGAGCAGTTCTTC. It codes for CASSRDGGEQFF.

J is TRBJ2-5 and V is TRBV12-3 or TRBV12-4; D might be TRBD2 (6 bases). CDR3 size: 13 residues. Trimming took off 4 bases at V and 5 bases at J, with 11 bases between the two ends. Here the CDR3 reads CASSYGLTETQYF. The CDR3, as DNA: TGTGCCAGCAGTTATGGACTAACGGAGACCCAGTACTTC.

This clonotype was counted ten times or more. The J gene is TRBJ2-5, the V gene TRBV18, with D unresolved. CDR3 length: 11 residues. Between the trimmed V and J ends, which lost 2 bases and 5 bases, there was a span of 3 bases. Germline lookup yields CDR1 KGHSH and CDR2 LQKENI. The CDR3 sequence: CASSPLETQYF. CDR3 sequence (DNA): TGTGCCAGCTCACCATTGGAGACCCAGTACTTC.

This clonotype was counted ten times or more. The CDR3: CASSLDAGYQETQYF. The CDR3 region has the DNA TGTGCCAGCAGCTTGGACGCCGGGTACCAAGAGACCCAGTACTTC. This chain links TRBV7-6 with TRBJ2-5; D is ambiguous. Per the germline V gene, CDR1 is SGHVS and CDR2 is FNYEAQ. The V gene lost 3 bases and the J gene lost 0 bases, with 11 bases spanning the gap. The CDR3 extends over 15 amino acids.

The chain joins TRBV6-5 to TRBJ1-1, with a tentative D call TRBD1 (6 bases). V gave up 2 bases and J gave up 7 bases, with 14 bases separating them. There are 14 residues in the CDR3. The V gene's germline CDR1 is MNHEY and CDR2 SVGAGI. This CDR3 reads CASSYAPGTSEAFF. The DNA for the CDR3 is TGTGCCAGCAGTTACGCCCCCGGGACAAGTGAAGCTTTCTTT.